This T cell receptor beta chain came from a study of T cell repertoires in cytomegalovirus infection (dated by TCRdb to the late 2010s). General notes on the study: Recently identified HLA-C-restricted CMV epitopes, whose presentation resists viral immunomodulation, were targeted by peptide stimulations together with well-studied HLA-B-restricted epitopes. The HLA type of each donor mattered for the analysis, because public TCR beta signatures pointed to carriage of CMV infection along with the matching HLA type.

These reads were obtained on an Illumina HiSeq 1500. TCRdb reprocessed the public reads (quality trimming at Q25 with fastp, clone calling with MiXCR) and kept in-frame beta chains. Merged by CDR3 protein, the rows form single entries marked with the most common genes and DNA. Present in this sample are 90,000 to 120,000 distinct CDR3 sequences, roughly 40% of which were seen just once. The ten largest account for 65% to 75% of the sample. What this sample's treatment or condition label stands for: in vitro stimulation with specific CMV peptide epitopes to enrich CMV-specific T cells. Germline trimming: 7 bases from V, 5 bases from J; junction bases outside gene matches: 9. Per the germline V gene, SGHTA is the CDR1 and FQGNSA is the CDR2. The CDR3 runs 15 amino acids, cysteine and phenylalanine included. Only the CDR3 DNA stays, 45 bases, in frame from base 1. This clonotype appeared a few times. This receptor's antigen is unknown. Per-base qualities were not stored, and no clone one base away is much larger.

Here is what the overall study found, with its caveats: In both this cohort and an independent cohort of 352 donors, the cumulative frequency of public TCR beta family members distinguished carriers of CMV infection plus the relevant HLA type. In the ex vivo response, HLA-C-restricted CMV-specific TCR beta clonotypes were dominant, and in two of eight donors the single most frequent clonotype came from this HLA-C-restricted group.

This sequence uses TRBV7-2 and TRBJ2-7; TRBD2 aligns with 12 central bases. The sequence was obtained from a human donor in good health (CMV status not recorded). Some clones in this sample may be carry-over from other donors' samples. Sequencing was performed on CD8+ T cells from cultured PBMCs, taken from culture after CMV antigen stimulation. DNA sequence: TGTGCCAGCAACATCCTAGCGGGGGGGCCCCACGAGCAGTACTTC. This is translated as CASNILAGGPHEQYF.